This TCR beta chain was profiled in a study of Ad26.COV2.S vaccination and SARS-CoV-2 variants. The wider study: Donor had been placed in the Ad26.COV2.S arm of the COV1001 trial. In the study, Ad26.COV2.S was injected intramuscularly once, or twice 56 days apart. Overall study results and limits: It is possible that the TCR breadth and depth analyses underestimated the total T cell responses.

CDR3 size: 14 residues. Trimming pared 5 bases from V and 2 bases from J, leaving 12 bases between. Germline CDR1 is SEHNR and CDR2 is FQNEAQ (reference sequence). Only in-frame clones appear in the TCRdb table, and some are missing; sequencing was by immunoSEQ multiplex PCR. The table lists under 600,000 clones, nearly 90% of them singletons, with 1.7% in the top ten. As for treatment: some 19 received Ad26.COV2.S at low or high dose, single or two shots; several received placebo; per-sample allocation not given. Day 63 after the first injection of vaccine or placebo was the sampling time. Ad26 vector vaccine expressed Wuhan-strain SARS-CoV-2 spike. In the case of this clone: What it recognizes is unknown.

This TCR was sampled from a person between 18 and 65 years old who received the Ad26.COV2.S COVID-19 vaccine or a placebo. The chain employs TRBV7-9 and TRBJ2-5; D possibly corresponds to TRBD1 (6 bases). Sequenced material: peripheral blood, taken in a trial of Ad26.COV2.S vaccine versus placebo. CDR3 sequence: CASSPGTTQETQYF. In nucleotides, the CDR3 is TGTGCCAGCAGCCCCGGGACAACTCAAGAGACCCAGTACTTC.